Listed below are T cell receptor beta chains from one sample, sequenced in a study of T cell responses to AZD1222 COVID-19 vaccine. Here immunoSEQ multiplex PCR was the method, and the copy in TCRdb shows in-frame clones only, minus some. The table records about 84,000 clones, approximately 85% of them present only once. The starting material was peripheral blood, obtained 28 days after the second AZD1222 dose. These receptors originate from an adult who received the AZD1222 COVID-19 vaccine. The CDR3 runs from the conserved cysteine through the conserved F or W. The D gene is left open where the match is weak. Clone size is shown for a subset of rows, as once, few, many or a class of expanded clone.

J gene: TRBJ1-1
CDR3 length: 13
V gene: TRBV29-1
clone size: .
D gene: TRBD1
CDR3 protein: CSVDRGRGTEAFF
CDR3 DNA: TGCAGCGTTGACAGGGGGCGGGGGACTGAAGCTTTCTTT

J gene: TRBJ2-7
CDR3 length: 15
V gene: TRBV6-5
clone size: once
D gene: .
CDR3 protein: CASRPPGTQGSEQYF
CDR3 DNA: TGTGCCAGCAGACCCCCGGGTACCCAGGGCTCCGAGCAGTACTTC

J gene: TRBJ1-5
CDR3 length: 12
V gene: TRBV29-1
clone size: .
D gene: .
CDR3 protein: CSTKDGDQPQHF
CDR3 DNA: TGCAGCACTAAAGACGGAGATCAGCCCCAGCATTTT

J gene: TRBJ2-2
CDR3 length: 16
V gene: TRBV11-2
clone size: .
D gene: TRBD2
CDR3 protein: CASSFGAGANTGELFF
CDR3 DNA: TGTGCCAGCAGCTTCGGAGCGGGGGCGAACACCGGGGAGCTGTTTTTT

J gene: TRBJ1-1
CDR3 length: 14
V gene: TRBV6-4
clone size: .
D gene: .
CDR3 protein: CASKEGVNRDKAFF
CDR3 DNA: TGTGCCAGCAAGGAGGGGGTTAATCGGGATAAAGCTTTCTTT

J gene: TRBJ1-1
CDR3 length: 13
V gene: TRBV7-2
clone size: few
D gene: .
CDR3 protein: CASSGRLGTEAFF
CDR3 DNA: TGTGCCAGCAGCGGAAGACTTGGCACTGAAGCTTTCTTT

J gene: TRBJ2-2
CDR3 length: 13
V gene: TRBV11-2
clone size: .
D gene: .
CDR3 protein: CASSLAGTGELFF
CDR3 DNA: TGTGCCAGCAGCTTAGCGGGCACCGGGGAGCTGTTTTTT

J gene: TRBJ2-3
CDR3 length: 13
V gene: TRBV15
clone size: .
D gene: .
CDR3 protein: CATSRGSTDTQYF
CDR3 DNA: TGTGCCACCAGCAGAGGAAGCACAGATACGCAGTATTTT

J gene: TRBJ2-1
CDR3 length: 16
V gene: TRBV2
clone size: many
D gene: TRBD2
CDR3 protein: CASSEGSGGSYNEQFF
CDR3 DNA: TGTGCCAGCAGTGAAGGTAGCGGGGGCTCCTACAATGAGCAGTTCTTC

J gene: TRBJ2-1
CDR3 length: 15
V gene: TRBV15
clone size: few
D gene: .
CDR3 protein: CATSRVGKVGDEQFF
CDR3 DNA: TGTGCCACCAGCAGAGTCGGAAAAGTGGGGGATGAGCAGTTCTTC

J gene: TRBJ2-7
CDR3 length: 13
V gene: TRBV28
clone size: .
D gene: .
CDR3 protein: CASGRSPVYEQYF
CDR3 DNA: TGTGCCAGCGGGAGATCCCCGGTTTACGAGCAGTACTTC

J gene: TRBJ1-5
CDR3 length: 17
V gene: TRBV28
clone size: .
D gene: .
CDR3 protein: CASSLWVDSSFNQPQHF
CDR3 DNA: TGTGCCAGCAGTTTATGGGTTGACAGCTCCTTCAATCAGCCCCAGCATTTT

J gene: TRBJ2-1
CDR3 length: 14
V gene: TRBV5-1
clone size: .
D gene: .
CDR3 protein: CASSLGAAHNEQFF
CDR3 DNA: TGCGCCAGCAGCTTGGGGGCAGCTCACAATGAGCAGTTCTTC

J gene: TRBJ1-1
CDR3 length: 12
V gene: TRBV5-1
clone size: .
D gene: .
CDR3 protein: CASSLGREGAFF
CDR3 DNA: TGCGCCAGCAGCCTAGGACGGGAGGGAGCTTTCTTT

J gene: TRBJ2-3
CDR3 length: 14
V gene: TRBV3-1/TRBV3-2
clone size: once
D gene: TRBD2
CDR3 protein: CASSLGTGTSAPTF
CDR3 DNA: TGTGCCAGCAGCCTAGGAACCGGGACTAGCGCTCCGACTTTT

J gene: TRBJ2-1
CDR3 length: 14
V gene: TRBV27
clone size: medium-sized
D gene: .
CDR3 protein: CASRRARSYNEQFF
CDR3 DNA: TGTGCCAGCAGAAGGGCCCGCTCCTACAATGAGCAGTTCTTC

J gene: TRBJ2-1
CDR3 length: 13
V gene: TRBV30
clone size: .
D gene: .
CDR3 protein: CAWSTYGYNEQFF
CDR3 DNA: TGTGCCTGGAGTACCTACGGCTACAATGAGCAGTTCTTC

J gene: TRBJ2-5
CDR3 length: 17
V gene: TRBV4-1
clone size: .
D gene: .
CDR3 protein: CASSQDEMGHRLRAQYF
CDR3 DNA: TGCGCCAGCAGCCAAGATGAAATGGGACATCGTCTGCGAGCCCAGTACTTC

J gene: TRBJ1-1
CDR3 length: 16
V gene: TRBV5-5
clone size: .
D gene: .
CDR3 protein: CASSPEGGHSNTEAFF
CDR3 DNA: TGTGCCAGCAGCCCCGAAGGTGGACACTCGAACACTGAAGCTTTCTTT

J gene: TRBJ1-1
CDR3 length: 12
V gene: TRBV19
clone size: .
D gene: .
CDR3 protein: CASSTITGEAFF
CDR3 DNA: TGTGCCAGTAGTACCATAACAGGGGAAGCTTTCTTT

J gene: TRBJ1-2
CDR3 length: 16
V gene: TRBV6-4
clone size: .
D gene: .
CDR3 protein: CASSESFGRANYGYTF
CDR3 DNA: TGTGCCAGCAGTGAGAGTTTTGGGAGGGCTAACTATGGCTACACCTTC

J gene: TRBJ1-2
CDR3 length: 14
V gene: TRBV28
clone size: .
D gene: .
CDR3 protein: CASSLIEGLGGYTF
CDR3 DNA: TGTGCCAGCAGTTTAATCGAGGGGTTGGGTGGCTACACCTTC

J gene: TRBJ1-4
CDR3 length: 15
V gene: TRBV6-5
clone size: .
D gene: .
CDR3 protein: CASSYSRTFPEKLFF
CDR3 DNA: TGTGCCAGCAGTTACTCCAGGACGTTTCCCGAAAAACTGTTTTTT

J gene: TRBJ2-5
CDR3 length: 15
V gene: TRBV5-4
clone size: .
D gene: .
CDR3 protein: CASSLEGLEQETQYF
CDR3 DNA: TGTGCCAGCAGCTTGGAGGGCCTCGAACAAGAGACCCAGTACTTC

J gene: TRBJ2-3
CDR3 length: 12
V gene: TRBV27
clone size: .
D gene: .
CDR3 protein: CASSFGPNTQYF
CDR3 DNA: TGTGCCAGCAGTTTCGGCCCTAATACGCAGTATTTT

J gene: TRBJ2-3
CDR3 length: 15
V gene: TRBV9
clone size: .
D gene: .
CDR3 protein: CASSARAGFADTQYF
CDR3 DNA: TGTGCCAGCAGCGCCAGAGCGGGTTTTGCAGATACGCAGTATTTT

J gene: TRBJ2-7
CDR3 length: 15
V gene: TRBV4-2
clone size: .
D gene: TRBD1
CDR3 protein: CASSQDRTGPYEQYF
CDR3 DNA: TGTGCCAGCAGCCAAGACAGGACAGGGCCCTACGAGCAGTACTTC

J gene: TRBJ2-1
CDR3 length: 12
V gene: TRBV12-3/TRBV12-4
clone size: few
D gene: .
CDR3 protein: CASSPRRNEQFF
CDR3 DNA: TGTGCCAGCAGCCCGAGAAGGAATGAGCAGTTCTTC

J gene: TRBJ1-4
CDR3 length: 15
V gene: TRBV27
clone size: .
D gene: TRBD1
CDR3 protein: CASSPRTGFNEKLFF
CDR3 DNA: TGTGCCAGCAGTCCCCGGACAGGCTTTAATGAAAAACTGTTTTTT

J gene: TRBJ2-2
CDR3 length: 13
V gene: TRBV7-2
clone size: .
D gene: .
CDR3 protein: CASSLVRTGELFF
CDR3 DNA: TGTGCCAGCAGCTTAGTAAGGACCGGGGAGCTGTTTTTT

J gene: TRBJ2-6
CDR3 length: 14
V gene: TRBV29-1
clone size: .
D gene: TRBD2
CDR3 protein: CSAGGGTGANVLTF
CDR3 DNA: TGCAGCGCCGGGGGAGGGACTGGGGCCAACGTCCTGACTTTC

J gene: TRBJ2-7
CDR3 length: 14
V gene: TRBV25-1
clone size: once
D gene: .
CDR3 protein: CASRDSLSSYEQYF
CDR3 DNA: TGTGCCAGCAGGGACTCCCTGAGCTCCTACGAGCAGTACTTC

J gene: TRBJ1-4
CDR3 length: 14
V gene: TRBV5-6
clone size: .
D gene: .
CDR3 protein: CASSLSWTNEKLFF
CDR3 DNA: TGTGCCAGCAGCTTGAGTTGGACTAATGAAAAACTGTTTTTT

J gene: TRBJ2-2
CDR3 length: 17
V gene: TRBV11-2
clone size: .
D gene: .
CDR3 protein: CASSPTPRDTYTGELFF
CDR3 DNA: TGTGCCAGCAGCCCAACTCCCCGGGACACCTACACCGGGGAGCTGTTTTTT

J gene: TRBJ1-2
CDR3 length: 11
V gene: TRBV30
clone size: .
D gene: .
CDR3 protein: CAWFSGSGYTF
CDR3 DNA: TGTGCCTGGTTCTCGGGAAGTGGCTACACCTTC

J gene: TRBJ2-2
CDR3 length: 17
V gene: TRBV6-6
clone size: once
D gene: .
CDR3 protein: CASSHVGTPRVTGELFF
CDR3 DNA: TGTGCCAGCAGTCATGTTGGGACACCCCGAGTCACCGGGGAGCTGTTTTTT

J gene: TRBJ2-7
CDR3 length: 16
V gene: TRBV4-1
clone size: .
D gene: .
CDR3 protein: CASSQESRLTTYEQYF
CDR3 DNA: TGCGCCAGCAGCCAAGAATCGAGACTAACCACCTACGAGCAGTACTTC

J gene: TRBJ2-5
CDR3 length: 15
V gene: TRBV3-1/TRBV3-2
clone size: .
D gene: .
CDR3 protein: CASSQGTEYQETQYF
CDR3 DNA: TGTGCCAGCAGCCAAGGGACCGAGTACCAAGAGACCCAGTACTTC

J gene: TRBJ1-6
CDR3 length: 16
V gene: TRBV14
clone size: few
D gene: .
CDR3 protein: CASSQDLSPYNSPLHF
CDR3 DNA: TGTGCCAGCAGCCAAGATTTGAGTCCTTATAATTCACCCCTCCACTTT

J gene: TRBJ2-5
CDR3 length: 15
V gene: TRBV6-4
clone size: .
D gene: TRBD1
CDR3 protein: CASSAKDRPQETQYF
CDR3 DNA: TGTGCCAGCAGTGCGAAGGACAGGCCCCAAGAGACCCAGTACTTC

J gene: TRBJ2-2
CDR3 length: 15
V gene: TRBV27
clone size: .
D gene: .
CDR3 protein: CASTTGLKNTGELFF
CDR3 DNA: TGTGCCAGCACCACAGGGTTGAAAAACACCGGGGAGCTGTTTTTT

J gene: TRBJ1-1
CDR3 length: 15
V gene: TRBV28
clone size: .
D gene: TRBD1
CDR3 protein: CASSTPGQGGTEAFF
CDR3 DNA: TGTGCCAGCAGTACCCCGGGACAGGGTGGAACTGAAGCTTTCTTT

J gene: TRBJ1-6
CDR3 length: 13
V gene: TRBV6-6
clone size: .
D gene: .
CDR3 protein: CASSPRNNSPLHF
CDR3 DNA: TGTGCCAGCAGTCCTCGGAATAATTCACCCCTCCACTTT

J gene: TRBJ2-5
CDR3 length: 14
V gene: TRBV25-1
clone size: .
D gene: .
CDR3 protein: CASSELRARETQYF
CDR3 DNA: TGTGCCAGCAGTGAATTAAGGGCGCGAGAGACCCAGTACTTC

J gene: TRBJ2-3
CDR3 length: 16
V gene: TRBV19
clone size: .
D gene: TRBD1
CDR3 protein: CATSKRDRIFADTQYF
CDR3 DNA: TGTGCCACCTCCAAACGGGACAGGATTTTTGCAGATACGCAGTATTTT

J gene: TRBJ2-2
CDR3 length: 15
V gene: TRBV5-1
clone size: .
D gene: .
CDR3 protein: CASSDIAVSGGELFF
CDR3 DNA: TGCGCCAGCAGCGACATAGCGGTATCGGGCGGGGAGCTGTTTTTT

J gene: TRBJ1-1
CDR3 length: 11
V gene: TRBV6-5
clone size: .
D gene: .
CDR3 protein: CASTRSSLTFF
CDR3 DNA: TGTGCCAGCACCCGGAGCTCGCTAACTTTCTTT

J gene: TRBJ2-7
CDR3 length: 13
V gene: TRBV11-1
clone size: .
D gene: .
CDR3 protein: CASSLEMDRGQYF
CDR3 DNA: TGTGCCAGCAGCTTAGAAATGGATCGGGGGCAGTACTTC

J gene: TRBJ1-5
CDR3 length: 13
V gene: TRBV10-1
clone size: many
D gene: .
CDR3 protein: CASSGGSGQPQHF
CDR3 DNA: TGCGCCAGCAGTGGGGGATCTGGTCAGCCCCAGCATTTT

J gene: TRBJ2-7
CDR3 length: 14
V gene: TRBV6-5
clone size: .
D gene: .
CDR3 protein: CASSYSGSLYEQYF
CDR3 DNA: TGTGCCAGCAGTTACTCGGGGTCCCTCTACGAGCAGTACTTC

J gene: TRBJ2-1
CDR3 length: 16
V gene: TRBV7-9
clone size: .
D gene: .
CDR3 protein: CASSESGGTENNEQFF
CDR3 DNA: TGTGCCAGCAGCGAGAGTGGGGGCACCGAAAACAATGAGCAGTTCTTC

J gene: TRBJ1-1
CDR3 length: 13
V gene: TRBV12-3/TRBV12-4
clone size: .
D gene: .
CDR3 protein: CASSLGGSTEAFF
CDR3 DNA: TGTGCCAGCAGTTTAGGGGGGTCGACTGAAGCTTTCTTT

J gene: TRBJ2-7
CDR3 length: 15
V gene: TRBV27
clone size: few
D gene: .
CDR3 protein: CASSLRGGEAREQYF
CDR3 DNA: TGTGCCAGCAGTTTAAGAGGGGGGGAGGCGCGGGAGCAGTACTTC

J gene: TRBJ1-1
CDR3 length: 12
V gene: TRBV28
clone size: few
D gene: .
CDR3 protein: CASSSRQLEAFF
CDR3 DNA: TGTGCCAGCAGTTCTAGACAGCTTGAAGCTTTCTTT

J gene: TRBJ2-1
CDR3 length: 14
V gene: TRBV9
clone size: .
D gene: .
CDR3 protein: CASSVYASPREQFF
CDR3 DNA: TGTGCCAGCAGCGTATATGCTAGTCCGCGGGAGCAGTTCTTC

J gene: TRBJ1-5
CDR3 length: 14
V gene: TRBV28
clone size: .
D gene: .
CDR3 protein: CASRLPGQYQPQHF
CDR3 DNA: TGTGCCAGCAGGTTGCCAGGACAGTACCAGCCCCAGCATTTT

J gene: TRBJ2-1
CDR3 length: 14
V gene: TRBV6-5
clone size: few
D gene: TRBD2
CDR3 protein: CASSTSGRYNEQFF
CDR3 DNA: TGTGCCAGCAGTACTAGCGGGAGGTACAATGAGCAGTTCTTC

J gene: TRBJ1-3
CDR3 length: 14
V gene: TRBV18
clone size: .
D gene: .
CDR3 protein: CASSPQREGNTIYF
CDR3 DNA: TGTGCCAGCTCACCCCAACGCGAGGGAAACACCATATATTTT

J gene: TRBJ1-6
CDR3 length: 14
V gene: TRBV6-6
clone size: once
D gene: .
CDR3 protein: CASSYVGDESPLHF
CDR3 DNA: TGTGCCAGCAGTTACGTGGGGGATGAGTCACCCCTCCACTTT